This T cell receptor beta chain was profiled in a study of cytomegalovirus exposure and HLA in healthy donors. 13 Jbeta primers and 60 Vbeta primers were used for the PCR. Assay used: immunoSEQ multiplex PCR; TCRdb lists only in-frame clones, some missing. Among 80,000 to 100,000 clones listed, about four fifths were seen once. General observations from the study: A later analysis linked a missense variant in DCLRE1C to the trimming of TCR beta V and J genes.

Concerning this clone itself: Antigen unknown.

Germline V lookup: CDR1 SGHRS, CDR2 YFSETQ. The CDR3 sequence is 14 residues long. Germline trimming cut 8 bases from V and 3 bases from J; bases unmatched to any gene: 11. The sequenced sample consisted of PBMCs. The gene calls are TRBV5-1 and TRBJ2-7, with 7 bases matching TRBD1. The TCR originated in a female donor in good health and CMV-seropositive. CDR3: CASSPGQSYYEQYF. For the CDR3, the DNA is TGCGCCAGTAGTCCGGGACAGAGTTACTACGAGCAGTACTTC.